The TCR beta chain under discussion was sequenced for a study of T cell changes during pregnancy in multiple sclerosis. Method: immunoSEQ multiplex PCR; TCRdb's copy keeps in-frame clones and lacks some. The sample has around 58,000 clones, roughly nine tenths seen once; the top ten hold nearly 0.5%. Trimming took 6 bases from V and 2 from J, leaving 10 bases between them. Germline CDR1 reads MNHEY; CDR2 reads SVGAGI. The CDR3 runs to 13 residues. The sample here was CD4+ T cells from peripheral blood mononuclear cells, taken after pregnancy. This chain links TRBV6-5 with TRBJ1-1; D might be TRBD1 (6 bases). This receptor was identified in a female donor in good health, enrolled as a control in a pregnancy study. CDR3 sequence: CASRRDINTEAFF. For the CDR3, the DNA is TGTGCCAGCAGAAGGGACATTAACACTGAAGCTTTCTTT.